Listed here is a single T cell receptor (beta chain). Its antigen is still unknown. The sample comes from a study of cytomegalovirus exposure and HLA in healthy donors. Turning to the study itself: Among roughly 180 million T cells, an earlier analysis found 117 million unique TCR beta sequences. Overall study results and limits: When analyzed later, the rates of TCR association showed variation by HLA locus, with DRB1 the most and HLA-C the fewest.

The V and J ends lost 5 bases and 2 bases, in that order; junction bases with no gene match: 12. Germline CDR1 reads MNHEY; CDR2 reads SMNVEV (reference sequence). The CDR3 consists of 16 residues. Amplification used 60 Vbeta primers and 13 Jbeta primers. Authors' methods: A follow-up analysis tallied tens of millions of unique TCR beta chains, approximately 11 million shared. The data were produced by immunoSEQ multiplex PCR, yet TCRdb's version contains in-frame clones alone and is incomplete. V and J calls and clone size are copied from that table; D and trimming were computed from the DNA. The table includes some 150,000 clones, around 85% detected once.

The sample consisted of PBMCs. The TCR was taken from a female donor in good health and CMV-seronegative. The chain employs TRBV27 and TRBJ2-7, with 7 positions matching TRBD2. In DNA form, the CDR3 reads TGTGCCAGCAGTGCCGACGGCCTAGCGGCAACCTACGAGCAGTACTTC. This codes for CASSADGLAATYEQYF.